Below are 32 T cell receptor beta chains sequenced from a single sample in a study of identifying expanded T cells in peripheral blood. The method was immunoSEQ multiplex PCR; TCRdb's version includes in-frame clones alone and lacks a portion of them. In the table there are over 65,000 clones, around 90% of which are singletons. The sequencing input was blood. The receptors originated from a person aged 18 to 69 in good health.

Only a few counts were recorded for this clone. The chain carries TRBV9 and TRBJ2-7; 7 positions agree with TRBD2. Germline trimming cut 4 bases from V and 4 bases from J; bases unmatched to any gene: 11. The CDR3 runs 15 residues. Germline CDR1 and CDR2: SGDLS and YYNGEE. CDR3 region: CASSTHGGSGYEQYF. The CDR3 nucleotides read TGTGCCAGCAGCACCCACGGCGGGAGCGGTTACGAGCAGTACTTC. Using reference TRBV9 and TRBJ2-7 for the parts outside the CDR3, the full variable domain is DSGVTQTPKHLITATGQRVTLRCSPRSGDLSVYWYQQSLDQGLQFLIQYYNGEERAKGNILERFSAQQFPDLHSELNLSSLELGDSALYFCASSTHGGSGYEQYFGPGTRLTVT.

This chain links TRBV4-3 with TRBJ1-2; D not resolved. Germline assignment: CDR1 LGHNA and CDR2 YSLEER. The V gene lost 4 bases and the J gene lost 5 bases, with 17 bases spanning the gap. The CDR3 is 15 residues long. Here the CDR3 DNA reads TGCGCCAGCAGCCTCGCTTTAGATCGGCCATATGGCTACACCTTC. Translation gives CASSLALDRPYGYTF.

This clone was counted once. The genes are TRBV20-1 and TRBJ1-1, with no clear D. The ends were cut back, 0 bases at V and 5 bases at J, with 4 bases in the middle. Per the germline V gene, CDR1 is DFQATT and CDR2 is SNEGSKA (reference sequence). This CDR3 comprises 11 residues. CDR3: CSAREATEAFF. For the CDR3, the DNA is TGCAGTGCTAGAGAAGCTACTGAAGCTTTCTTT.

This chain joins TRBV5-1 and TRBJ1-2; D is ambiguous. This CDR3 is 13 amino acids long. The V gene lost 1 base and the J gene lost 3 bases, with 7 bases spanning the gap. Germline assignment: CDR1 SGHRS and CDR2 YFSETQ. In DNA form, the CDR3 reads TGCGCCAGCAGCTTGTCGCGAGACTATGGCTACACCTTC. Residues: CASSLSRDYGYTF.

As to this clone: At one end the junction does not follow the germline gene, possibly because of a read error. This sequence joins TRBV25-1 and TRBJ2-7, with D possibly matching TRBD2 (5 bases). The CDR3 is 13 residues long. Germline V gene data show CDR1 as MGHDK and CDR2 as SYGVNS. This chain's CDR3 is CASRESSTYEQYF. The CDR3 region has the DNA TGTGCCAGCAGGGAATCTAGCACCTACGAGCAGTACTTC.

The CDR3 is CASSMTGSNQPQHF. The DNA of the CDR3 is TGTGCCAGTAGTATGACAGGGAGCAATCAGCCCCAGCATTTT. The rearrangement joins TRBV19 to TRBJ1-5, with 7 bases lining up with TRBD1. CDR3 length equals 14 residues. V was pared by 3 bases and J by 1 base, with 0 bases of the junction left unmatched. Per germline, CDR1 LNHDA and CDR2 SQIVND (reference sequence).

This chain connects TRBV5-1 to TRBJ2-7; D ambiguous. This CDR3 has 15 amino acids. The V gene lost 4 bases and the J gene lost 3 bases, with 17 bases spanning the gap. Germline V gene sequence: CDR1 SGHRS, CDR2 YFSETQ. In DNA form, the CDR3 reads TGCGCCAGCAGCCTCTCGCTAACCCTTGGCTACGAGCAGTACTTC. Translation: CASSLSLTLGYEQYF.

This chain uses TRBV19 with TRBJ1-1; tentatively, D is TRBD1 (6 bases). CDR1 and CDR2 (germline): LNHDA, SQIVND (reference sequence). With 3 bases removed from V and 1 base from J, the gap between germline ends came to 21 bases. The CDR3 is 18 residues long. Here the CDR3 reads CASSMNAGGGLRNTEAFF. In DNA form, the CDR3 reads TGTGCCAGTAGTATGAATGCTGGTGGGGGGCTGAGGAACACTGAAGCTTTCTTT.

The chain joins TRBV7-2 to TRBJ2-3, with D tentatively TRBD2 (6 bases). The V and J ends lost 3 bases and 4 bases respectively, with 20 bases between them. The germline CDR1 and CDR2 sequences are SGHTA and FQGNSA. The CDR3 length is 17 residues. CDR3 in DNA: TGTGCCAGCAGCTTCAGCTTGGCTAGCGATTTCGCAGATACGCAGTATTTT. It encodes CASSFSLASDFADTQYF.

The chain is built from TRBV29-1 and TRBJ1-1; 11 nucleotides match TRBD1. V gave up 7 bases and J gave up 3 bases; unmatched junction bases: 1. The CDR3 contains 12 residues. The germline V gene has CDR1 SQVTM and CDR2 ANQGSEA. CDR3 coding DNA: TGCAGCGCGGACAGGGGGCACACTGAAGCTTTCTTT. Protein product: CSADRGHTEAFF.

The chain links TRBV7-9 to TRBJ1-2; D is unresolved. V lost 0 bases and J 7 bases, leaving 12 bases between the germline ends. Germline lookup yields CDR1 SEHNR and CDR2 FQNEAQ (reference sequence). This CDR3 is 14 amino acids long. The CDR3 sequence: CASSLALDLSGYTF. The DNA for the CDR3 is TGTGCCAGCAGCTTAGCTCTCGACTTGAGTGGCTACACCTTC.

J is TRBJ2-4 and V is TRBV29-1; D possibly corresponds to TRBD1 (5 bases). The CDR3 covers 11 residues. In germline, CDR1 is SQVTM, CDR2 ANQGSEA. Between the trimmed V and J ends, which lost 4 bases and 15 bases, there was a span of 16 bases. In nucleotides, the CDR3 is TGCAGCGTTGTGGTTATGGCAGGGCTGTACTTC. Its translation is CSVVVMAGLYF.

V is TRBV19 and J is TRBJ2-7; tentative D call: TRBD1 (6 bases). The CDR3 contains 14 residues. Germline lookup yields CDR1 LNHDA and CDR2 SQIVND (reference sequence). Deletions cut 6 bases from V and 5 bases from J, with 17 bases between. The chain's CDR3 is CASSSLNRVHEQYF. CDR3 bases: TGTGCCAGTAGCAGTCTCAACAGGGTCCACGAGCAGTACTTC.

V usage is TRBV11-2 and J usage is TRBJ1-4; 7 positions agree with TRBD1. The trim removed 4 bases at V and 4 bases at J, leaving 9 bases unmatched. The CDR3 has 16 amino acids. Germline values: CDR1 SGHAT, CDR2 FQNNGV. The CDR3, as DNA: TGTGCCAGCAGCTCTAGCTCGACAGGGCTTAATGAAAAACTGTTTTTT. Its translation: CASSSSSTGLNEKLFF.

This sequence joins TRBV11-3 and TRBJ2-7; 8 bases are a match to TRBD2. J was trimmed by 0 bases and V by 6 bases; bases with no gene match: 7. The CDR3 extends over 15 amino acids. Germline CDR1 and CDR2: SGHNT and YENEEA. CDR3 region: CASSAGGTLSYEQYF. The CDR3, as DNA: TGTGCCAGCAGTGCGGGAGGAACCCTCTCCTACGAGCAGTACTTC.

The V call is TRBV5-1, the J call TRBJ2-1; D possibly uses TRBD1 or TRBD2 (5 bases each). Germline V CDR1 and CDR2: SGHRS, YFSETQ. The CDR3 is 15 residues long. Trimming pared 2 bases from V and 8 bases from J, leaving 17 bases between. The CDR3 here is CASSFVGARSHEQFF. The DNA for the CDR3 is TGCGCCAGCAGCTTCGTCGGGGCCAGGAGCCATGAGCAGTTCTTC.

V is TRBV4-2 and J is TRBJ2-1, with 8 bases aligning to TRBD2. The germline V gene encodes CDR1 LGHNA and CDR2 YNFKEQ. The CDR3 length is 14 residues. V lost 4 bases to trimming and J lost 5 bases; unmatched junction nucleotides: 4. The CDR3 DNA sequence: TGTGCCAGCAGCCTCGGGACTAGAAACAATGAGCAGTTCTTC. Its protein is CASSLGTRNNEQFF.

This rearrangement joins TRBV5-1 to TRBJ2-1; TRBD2 agrees at 12 bases. Germline V CDR1 and CDR2: SGHRS, YFSETQ. V shed 0 bases, J shed 4 bases, and the junction held 2 bases outside the gene matches. CDR3 length: 16 residues. The chain's CDR3 is CASSLGLAGVYNEQFF. The CDR3 DNA follows: TGCGCCAGCAGCTTGGGACTAGCGGGGGTTTACAATGAGCAGTTCTTC.

In DNA form, the CDR3 reads TGTGCCTGGAGACCGGGACTAGCGGGCCAAGAGACCCAGTACTTC. It specifies CAWRPGLAGQETQYF. V and J are TRBV30 and TRBJ2-5; TRBD2 matches 12 bases. The length of the CDR3 is 15 residues. The V gene end was trimmed by 3 bases and the J gene end by 1 base; junction bases not matched to a gene: 3. From germline, CDR1 is GTSNPN and CDR2 SVGIG (reference sequence).

This clone was picked up a small number of times. This chain links TRBV18 with TRBJ1-4, with D maybe TRBD1 (5 bases). This CDR3 is 13 amino acids long. Germline CDR1 reads KGHSH; CDR2 reads LQKENI. The germline V and J ends were trimmed by 8 bases and 2 bases, with 9 bases remaining between them. The CDR3 loop is CASHWGTNEKLFF. The CDR3 DNA reads TGTGCCAGCCATTGGGGGACTAATGAAAAACTGTTTTTT.

The CDR3: CASSHLRQDEKLFF. The CDR3 DNA follows: TGTGCCAGCAGCCATTTGAGGCAGGATGAAAAACTGTTTTTT. The chain is built from TRBV7-9 and TRBJ1-4; D gene unclear. The V gene's germline CDR1 is SEHNR and CDR2 FQNEAQ (reference sequence). This CDR3 is built from 14 residues. The V end was cut by 5 bases, the J end by 6 bases, with 13 bases between. Full variable domain (rest looked up from reference TRBV7-9 and TRBJ1-4): DTGVSQNPRHKITKRGQNVTFRCDPISEHNRLYWYRQTLGQGPEFLTYFQNEAQLEKSRLLSDRFSAERPKGSFSTLEIQRTEQGDSAMYLCASSHLRQDEKLFFGSGTQLSVL.

This clone was counted only a few times. The V call is TRBV19, the J call TRBJ2-7, with a possible D match to TRBD1 (5 bases). The V end was cut by 0 bases, the J end by 0 bases, with 6 bases between. The germline CDR1 and CDR2 sequences are LNHDA and SQIVND (reference sequence). This CDR3 is 14 amino acids long. This chain's CDR3 is CASSIDTGSYEQYF. The CDR3, as DNA: TGTGCCAGTAGTATAGATACAGGCTCCTACGAGCAGTACTTC. Based on the CDR3 plus reference TRBV19 and TRBJ2-7, the full variable domain is DGGITQSPKYLFRKEGQNVTLSCEQNLNHDAMYWYRQDPGQGLRLIYYSQIVNDFQKGDIAEGYSVSREKKESFPLTVTSAQKNPTAFYLCASSIDTGSYEQYFGPGTRLTVT.

This sequence joins TRBV18 and TRBJ2-1, with TRBD2 matching over 8 bases. With V trimmed by 3 bases and J by 7 bases, 11 bases remained unmatched. CDR3 length: 16 residues. Germline V gene data show CDR1 as KGHSH and CDR2 as LQKENI. The DNA of the CDR3 is TGTGCCAGCTCACCCCCCAGGGCGGGAGGTGTAAATGAGCAGTTCTTC. Its translation: CASSPPRAGGVNEQFF.

The chain carries TRBV29-1 and TRBJ1-1; D is perhaps TRBD1 (5 bases). The ends were cut back, 6 bases at V and 1 base at J, with 18 bases in the middle. The germline gives CDR1 SQVTM, CDR2 ANQGSEA. CDR3 size: 15 residues. CDR3 in amino acids: CSVTALGRGNTEAFF. CDR3 nucleotide sequence: TGCAGCGTCACCGCCCTGGGACGCGGGAACACTGAAGCTTTCTTT.

The genes are TRBV5-1 and TRBJ1-2; no firm D call. The CDR3 extends over 15 amino acids. CDR1 and CDR2 (germline): SGHRS, YFSETQ. V dropped 0 bases and J dropped 0 bases, with 9 bases sitting between them. The CDR3 nucleotides read TGCGCCAGCAGCTTGGAGGGAGATACTAACTATGGCTACACCTTC. As protein: CASSLEGDTNYGYTF.

The chain links TRBV27 to TRBJ1-2; 8 bases line up with TRBD1. Germline trimming cut 5 bases from V and 4 bases from J; bases unmatched to any gene: 15. The CDR3 has 17 amino acids. Per germline, CDR1 MNHEY and CDR2 SMNVEV (reference sequence). The CDR3 DNA reads TGTGCCAGCAGTGACGGACAGGGAACACCCATCGGCTATGGCTACACCTTC. Translation gives CASSDGQGTPIGYGYTF.

V usage is TRBV5-5 and J usage is TRBJ2-7; D gene uncertain. Looked up from germline, CDR1 is SGHKS and CDR2 is YYEKEE (reference sequence). V was trimmed by 0 bases and J by 3 bases, leaving 10 bases between them. The CDR3 has 14 residues. This chain's CDR3 is CASSLAFGLYEQYF. As DNA, the CDR3 is TGTGCCAGCAGCTTGGCATTCGGCCTCTACGAGCAGTACTTC.

The chain joins TRBV7-2 to TRBJ1-3, with 10 nucleotides matching TRBD1. There are 17 residues in the CDR3. CDR1 is SGHTA, CDR2 FQGNSA, per germline. J was trimmed by 4 bases and V by 6 bases; bases with no gene match: 12. In nucleotides, the CDR3 is TGTGCCAGCAGTCCCGACAGGGGGCTAATCCGAGGAAACACCATATATTTT. Residues: CASSPDRGLIRGNTIYF.

The V and J genes are TRBV4-3 and TRBJ2-7; unclear D gene. There are 14 residues in the CDR3. Germline values: CDR1 LGHNA, CDR2 YSLEER. Trimming shortened V by 4 bases and J by 5 bases, and 15 bases separated the two germline ends. The CDR3 protein is CASSLRVDRDEQYF. The DNA for the CDR3 is TGCGCCAGCAGCCTACGGGTCGATCGGGACGAGCAGTACTTC.

The CDR3 sequence: CAISESGTDYEQYF. CDR3 DNA sequence: TGTGCCATCAGTGAGTCCGGGACAGACTACGAGCAGTACTTC. V and J are TRBV10-3 and TRBJ2-7; 7 nucleotides align to TRBD1. This CDR3 comprises 14 residues. Unmatched junction bases numbered 2, after V lost 0 bases and J lost 3 bases. Germline CDR1 ENHRY, CDR2 SYGVKD.

The CDR3 loop reads CASSYKGGVTEAFF. CDR3 DNA: TGTGCCAGCAGTTACAAGGGAGGGGTAACTGAAGCTTTCTTT. The rearrangement links TRBV6-5 to TRBJ1-1; D is perhaps TRBD1 (5 bases). Trimming took 2 bases from V and 5 from J, leaving 12 bases between them. This CDR3 is built from 14 residues. Germline CDR1 is MNHEY and CDR2 is SVGAGI.

The rearrangement uses TRBV5-6 and TRBJ1-1, with 8 bases matching TRBD1. Germline V gives CDR1 SGHDT, CDR2 YYEEEE. The CDR3 contains 17 residues. The J segment lost 0 bases and the V segment lost 4 bases, leaving 11 bases of the junction unmatched. Written as DNA, the CDR3 is TGTGCCAGCAGCGGACAGGGTTTCTCACCTTTGAACACTGAAGCTTTCTTT. Encoded protein: CASSGQGFSPLNTEAFF.